These 26 T cell receptor beta chains came from one sample sequenced in a study of shared clonotypes between healthy human individuals. Naive CD8 cells lacked CD45RO and underwent positive selection for CCR7, leaving out terminally differentiated effector memory CD45RA+ cells. The assay was immunoSEQ multiplex PCR, and TCRdb's table has in-frame clones only and misses some. The sample contains 2 million to 2.5 million clones, 85% to 95% of which appear only once. What was sequenced was naive CD8+ T cells from PBMCs. Every receptor here comes from a man between 18 and 29 years old in good health. Some clones in this sample may be carry-over from other donors' samples.

V and J are TRBV13 and TRBJ1-2; D gene uncertain. The CDR3 extends over 13 amino acids. The V end lost 7 bases, the J end lost 2 bases, and 11 bases lay between the germline ends. Germline CDR1 is PRHDT and CDR2 is FYEKMQ (reference sequence). CDR3 in amino acids: CASTKEANYGYTF. In DNA form, the CDR3 reads TGTGCCAGCACCAAAGAGGCCAACTATGGCTACACCTTC. Complete variable domain (other parts from reference TRBV13 and TRBJ1-2): AAGVIQSPRHLIKEKRETATLKCYPIPRHDTVYWYQQGPGQDPQFLISFYEKMQSDKGSIPDRFSAQQFSDYHSELNMSSLELGDSALYFCASTKEANYGYTFGSGTRLTVV.

This clone appeared a single time. The gene calls are TRBV27 and TRBJ2-7; 7 bases match TRBD2. Germline-derived CDR1 and CDR2 are MNHEY and SMNVEV (reference sequence). The V gene end was trimmed by 7 bases and the J gene end by 4 bases; junction bases not matched to a gene: 10. The CDR3 length is 14 residues. Written as DNA, the CDR3 is TGTGCCAGCAACGGCGGGAGCTTATCGTACGAGCAGTACTTC. It translates to CASNGGSLSYEQYF.

Only a few counts were recorded for this clone. The gene calls are TRBV19 and TRBJ1-1; D is perhaps TRBD1 (6 bases). CDR1 is LNHDA and CDR2 is SQIVND in the germline V gene (reference sequence). V shed 11 bases and J shed 0 bases, with 13 bases lying between them. This CDR3 spans 13 amino acids. CDR3 in DNA: TGTGCCGCCTCGGACAGTGTGAACACTGAAGCTTTCTTT. Its protein is CAASDSVNTEAFF. The variable domain in full, completed from reference TRBV19 and TRBJ1-1, reads DGGITQSPKYLFRKEGQNVTLSCEQNLNHDAMYWYRQDPGQGLRLIYYSQIVNDFQKGDIAEGYSVSREKKESFPLTVTSAQKNPTAFYLCAASDSVNTEAFFGQGTRLTVV.

This chain uses TRBV6-5 with TRBJ2-5, with TRBD2 matching 10 bases. The germline V gene has CDR1 MNHEY and CDR2 SVGAGI. This CDR3 is built from 15 residues. Trimming cost V 4 bases and J 5 bases; bases outside gene matches: 7. The CDR3 nucleotides are TGTGCCAGCAGTTCACCCCTAGCGGGAGAGGAGACCCAGTACTTC. It translates to CASSSPLAGEETQYF.

The chain couples TRBV10-2 to TRBJ2-2; TRBD1 matches 7 bases. This CDR3 contains 14 residues. Germline V gene data show CDR1 as WSHSY and CDR2 as SAAADI. With V trimmed by 6 bases and J by 9 bases, 10 bases remained unmatched. Here the CDR3 DNA reads TGCGCCAGCAGCCGACAGGGTAATGGCCGGGAGCTGTTTTTT. Encoded protein: CASSRQGNGRELFF.

This chain uses TRBV6-5 with TRBJ2-1; 12 nucleotides match TRBD2. The CDR3 sequence is 15 residues long. V gave up 2 bases and J gave up 7 bases; unmatched junction bases: 3. Looked up from germline, CDR1 is MNHEY and CDR2 is SVGAGI. The CDR3 here is CASSYGLAGMNEQFF. The CDR3, as DNA: TGTGCCAGCAGTTACGGACTAGCGGGAATGAATGAGCAGTTCTTC.

The V gene is TRBV19, the J gene TRBJ2-5; 9 positions agree with TRBD2. V dropped 7 bases and J dropped 3; count of bases not matched to a gene: 9. The CDR3 has 15 amino acids. Germline lookup yields CDR1 LNHDA and CDR2 SQIVND (reference sequence). The CDR3 reads CASTPRVAGEETQYF. As DNA, the CDR3 is TGTGCCAGTACCCCCCGGGTAGCGGGAGAAGAGACCCAGTACTTC.

The chain couples TRBV25-1 to TRBJ2-5; TRBD2 might be the D (6 bases). V shed 1 base and J shed 5 bases, with 14 bases lying between them. Germline V gene lookup returns CDR1 MGHDK and CDR2 SYGVNS. CDR3 size: 15 residues. CDR3 protein: CASSESAGLKETQYF. CDR3 bases: TGTGCCAGCAGTGAATCTGCGGGGCTCAAGGAGACCCAGTACTTC.

The chain couples TRBV9 to TRBJ2-1; TRBD2 agrees at 10 bases. With V trimmed by 3 bases and J by 8 bases, 8 bases remained unmatched. Germline V CDR1 and CDR2: SGDLS, YYNGEE. The CDR3 runs 15 residues. In DNA form, the CDR3 reads TGTGCCAGCAGCGCCGGGACTAGCGTTTTGGATGAGCAGTTCTTC. Residues: CASSAGTSVLDEQFF.

The chain carries TRBV5-5 and TRBJ1-1; D uncertain. The CDR3 spans 13 residues. CDR1 is SGHKS and CDR2 is YYEKEE in the germline V gene (reference sequence). V was pared by 0 bases and J by 7 bases, with 10 bases between. The CDR3 DNA follows: TGTGCCAGCAGCTTGGCCCCGGGAAGTGAAGCTTTCTTT. Its protein product is CASSLAPGSEAFF.

The count of this clone is one. This sample also contains other DNA sequences that code for the same CDR3. The chain is built from TRBV27 and TRBJ2-7, with D hard to call. This CDR3 is built from 13 residues. The V and J ends lost 0 bases and 0 bases respectively, with 3 bases between them. Per the germline V gene, CDR1 is MNHEY and CDR2 is SMNVEV (reference sequence). CDR3 nucleotides: TGTGCCAGCAGTTTATCTCTCTCCTACGAGCAGTACTTC. It encodes CASSLSLSYEQYF.

The genes are TRBV9 and TRBJ2-1; tentatively, D is TRBD2 (5 bases). Germline CDR1 SGDLS, CDR2 YYNGEE. V shed 3 bases and J shed 1 base, with 14 bases lying between them. The CDR3 runs 16 residues. The CDR3 region has the DNA TGTGCCAGCAGCGGAGGACCGCGGAGGTCCTACAATGAGCAGTTCTTC. It is translated as CASSGGPRRSYNEQFF.

In its sample, this clone was seen a few times. The chain links TRBV2 to TRBJ1-5; 7 bases agree with TRBD1. The CDR3 has 14 residues. The germline gives CDR1 SNHLY, CDR2 FYNNEI. Trimming took 10 bases from V and 2 from J; bases not matched to a gene: 8. CDR3 protein: CAIKGAWGNQPQHF. CDR3 nucleotide sequence: TGTGCCATCAAGGGGGCATGGGGCAATCAGCCCCAGCATTTT.

This chain links TRBV4-1 with TRBJ1-1, with D tentatively TRBD1 (5 bases). Trimming removed 3 bases at V and 8 bases at J, with 13 bases between. Germline values: CDR1 MGHRA, CDR2 YSYEKL. The length of the CDR3 is 13 residues. In DNA form, the CDR3 reads TGCGCCAGCAGCCATGGGGGGAGATCGGAAGCTTTCTTT. Translation gives CASSHGGRSEAFF.

This chain links TRBV7-8 with TRBJ1-1, with D possibly being TRBD1 (5 bases). CDR1 is SGHVS and CDR2 is FQNEAQ in the germline V gene. This CDR3 is built from 15 residues. Trimming pared 1 base from V and 1 base from J, leaving 10 bases between. This CDR3 reads CASSLDRGANTEAFF. The CDR3 DNA follows: TGTGCCAGCAGCTTAGATCGGGGCGCGAACACTGAAGCTTTCTTT.

The genes are TRBV4-2 and TRBJ2-7; 9 bases align to TRBD1. Trimming at V came to 1 base and at J to 5 bases, leaving 12 bases not matched to a gene. CDR1 LGHNA and CDR2 YNFKEQ come from the germline V gene. The CDR3 runs 17 residues. CDR3 bases: TGTGCCAGCAGCCAAGTTGCCGGGACAGGGTTAGGCAACGAGCAGTACTTC. Translating it yields CASSQVAGTGLGNEQYF.

The chain couples TRBV7-9 to TRBJ2-7, with D perhaps matching TRBD1 (6 bases). With 4 bases removed from V and 7 bases from J, the gap between germline ends came to 17 bases. Germline CDR1 and CDR2: SEHNR and FQNEAQ (reference sequence). CDR3 length: 14 amino acids. CDR3 coding DNA: TGTGCCAGCAGCTCCCGGACAGTGAGCTTTGAGCAGTACTTC. Amino acids: CASSSRTVSFEQYF.

The chain combines TRBV27 with TRBJ1-2; a possible D gene is TRBD1 (6 bases). V was pared by 8 bases and J by 8 bases, with 18 bases between. CDR1 and CDR2 (germline): MNHEY, SMNVEV (reference sequence). This CDR3 is built from 13 residues. CDR3 coding DNA: TGTGCCAGCGGATTCCGGACAGAGGAGGGCTACACCTTC. It specifies CASGFRTEEGYTF.

This clone has a single count. The chain couples TRBV28 to TRBJ2-1, with 9 bases that match TRBD1. This CDR3 has 16 residues. Germline V gene sequence: CDR1 MDHEN, CDR2 SYDVKM. V lost 1 base, J lost 5 bases, and 6 bases stayed unmatched. The CDR3 sequence: CASSLLDRGSDNEQFF. CDR3 bases: TGTGCCAGCAGTTTATTGGACAGGGGTTCGGACAATGAGCAGTTCTTC.

The chain combines TRBV7-9 with TRBJ2-1; D gene uncertain. V lost 2 bases, J lost 11 bases, and 13 bases lay in between. Germline assignment: CDR1 SEHNR and CDR2 FQNEAQ (reference sequence). The CDR3 totals 13 residues. CDR3 protein: CASSLSGGEQQFF. In nucleotides, the CDR3 is TGTGCCAGCAGCTTATCGGGTGGGGAACAGCAGTTCTTC. The full variable domain, in which reference TRBV7-9 and TRBJ2-1 provide the parts outside the CDR3, is DTGVSQNPRHKITKRGQNVTFRCDPISEHNRLYWYRQTLGQGPEFLTYFQNEAQLEKSRLLSDRFSAERPKGSFSTLEIQRTEQGDSAMYLCASSLSGGEQQFFGPGTRLTVL.

In regard to this clone: In the same sample, other DNA sequences code for this CDR3. The chain recombines TRBV29-1 with TRBJ2-7; D ambiguous. Trimming removed 5 bases at V and 0 bases at J, with 5 bases between. The CDR3 runs 11 residues. In germline, CDR1 is SQVTM, CDR2 ANQGSEA. The DNA for the CDR3 is TGCAGCGTTCGCAGCTCCTACGAGCAGTACTTC. Translating gives CSVRSSYEQYF.

The chain combines TRBV2 with TRBJ1-1; D gene unclear. Trimming stripped 6 bases from V and 6 bases from J, with 8 bases between. The CDR3 runs to 11 residues. Germline CDR1 is SNHLY and CDR2 is FYNNEI. The CDR3 sequence is CASRRGSEAFF. The CDR3, as DNA: TGTGCCAGCAGACGGGGTTCTGAAGCTTTCTTT. The full variable domain, its missing parts supplied by reference TRBV2 and TRBJ1-1, is EPEVTQTPSHQVTQMGQEVILRCVPISNHLYFYWYRQILGQKVEFLVSFYNNEISEKSEIFDDQFSVERPDGSNFTLKIRSTKLEDSAMYFCASRRGSEAFFGQGTRLTVV.

CDR3: CASSSGTGWEQYF. In DNA, the CDR3 is TGTGCCAGCAGTTCCGGGACAGGGTGGGAGCAGTACTTC. The rearrangement links TRBV27 to TRBJ2-7, with 9 nucleotides matching TRBD1. The J segment lost 7 bases and the V segment lost 4 bases, leaving 5 bases of the junction unmatched. The CDR3 has 13 amino acids. In germline, CDR1 is MNHEY, CDR2 SMNVEV (reference sequence).

This clone showed up just once. V is TRBV5-6 and J is TRBJ1-1; D is unclear. The germline gives CDR1 SGHDT, CDR2 YYEEEE. The V and J ends lost 5 bases and 1 base respectively, with 12 bases between them. CDR3 length: 14 amino acids. As DNA, the CDR3 is TGTGCCAGCAGTTTTCCGACTGAGAACACTGAAGCTTTCTTT. This codes for CASSFPTENTEAFF.

This clone was found once. V gene TRBV13 combines with J gene TRBJ2-7; 8 positions match TRBD1. Germline V gene sequence: CDR1 PRHDT, CDR2 FYEKMQ (reference sequence). CDR3 length: 14 amino acids. Unmatched junction bases numbered 7, after V lost 2 bases and J lost 7 bases. In nucleotides, the CDR3 is TGTGCCAGCAGCTTACAGGGGGCCTCTGGGGAGCAGTACTTC. The encoded protein is CASSLQGASGEQYF.

V and J are TRBV29-1 and TRBJ1-2; the match to TRBD1 covers 7 bases. V gave up 6 bases and J gave up 5 bases; unmatched junction bases: 12. From germline, CDR1 is SQVTM and CDR2 ANQGSEA. The CDR3 has 14 amino acids. CDR3 nucleotide sequence: TGCAGCGTAGGACAGGATTGGAATAGGTATGGCTACACCTTC. This codes for CSVGQDWNRYGYTF.